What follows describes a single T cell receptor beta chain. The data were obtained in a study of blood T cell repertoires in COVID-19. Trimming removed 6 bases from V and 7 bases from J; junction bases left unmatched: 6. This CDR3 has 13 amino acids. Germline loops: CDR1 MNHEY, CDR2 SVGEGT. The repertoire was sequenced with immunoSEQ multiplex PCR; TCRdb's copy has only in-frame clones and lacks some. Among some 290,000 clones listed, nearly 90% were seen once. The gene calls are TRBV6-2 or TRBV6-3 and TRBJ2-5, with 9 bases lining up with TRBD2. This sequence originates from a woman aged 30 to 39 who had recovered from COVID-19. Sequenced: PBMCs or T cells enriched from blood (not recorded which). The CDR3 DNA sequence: TGTGCCAGCAGCTTAGCGGGAGTCCTGACCCAGTACTTC. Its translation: CASSLAGVLTQYF.